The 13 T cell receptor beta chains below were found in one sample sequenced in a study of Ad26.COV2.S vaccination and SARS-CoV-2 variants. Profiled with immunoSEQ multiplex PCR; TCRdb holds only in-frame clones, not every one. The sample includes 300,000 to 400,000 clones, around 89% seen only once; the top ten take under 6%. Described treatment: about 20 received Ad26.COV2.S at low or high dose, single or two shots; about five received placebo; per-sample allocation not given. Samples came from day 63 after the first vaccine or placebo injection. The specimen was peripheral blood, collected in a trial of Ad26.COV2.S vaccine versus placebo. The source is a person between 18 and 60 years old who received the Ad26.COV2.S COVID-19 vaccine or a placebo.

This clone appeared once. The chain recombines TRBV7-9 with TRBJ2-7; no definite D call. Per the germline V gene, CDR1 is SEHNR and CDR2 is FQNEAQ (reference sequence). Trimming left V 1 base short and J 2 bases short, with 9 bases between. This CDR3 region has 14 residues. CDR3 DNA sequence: TGTGCCAGCAGCTTAGACTCCCCTACCTACGAGCAGTACTTC. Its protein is CASSLDSPTYEQYF.

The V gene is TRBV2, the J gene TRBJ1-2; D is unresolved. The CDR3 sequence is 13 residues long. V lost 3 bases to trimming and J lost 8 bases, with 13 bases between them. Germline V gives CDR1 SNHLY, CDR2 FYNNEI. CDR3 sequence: CASSDPLSSGYTF. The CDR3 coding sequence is TGTGCCAGCAGTGATCCCTTGAGCAGCGGCTACACCTTC.

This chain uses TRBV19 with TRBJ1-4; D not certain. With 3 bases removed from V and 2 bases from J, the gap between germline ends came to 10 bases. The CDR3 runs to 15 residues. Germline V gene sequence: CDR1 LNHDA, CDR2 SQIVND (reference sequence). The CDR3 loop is CASSILGRTNEKLFF. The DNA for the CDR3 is TGTGCCAGTAGTATCTTGGGGAGGACTAATGAAAAACTGTTTTTT.

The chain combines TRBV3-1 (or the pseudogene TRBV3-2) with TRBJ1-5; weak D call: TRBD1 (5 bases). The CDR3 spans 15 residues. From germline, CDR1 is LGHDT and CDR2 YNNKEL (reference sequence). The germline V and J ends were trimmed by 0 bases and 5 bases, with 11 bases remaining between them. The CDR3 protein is CASSQDRGGDQPQHF. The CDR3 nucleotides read TGTGCCAGCAGCCAAGATCGCGGGGGTGATCAGCCCCAGCATTTT.

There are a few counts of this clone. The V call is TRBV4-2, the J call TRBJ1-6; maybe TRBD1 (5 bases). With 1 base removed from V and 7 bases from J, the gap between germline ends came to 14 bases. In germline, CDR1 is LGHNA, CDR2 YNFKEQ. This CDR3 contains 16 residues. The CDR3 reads CASSQVSSGGNSPLHF. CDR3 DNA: TGTGCCAGCAGCCAAGTTTCGTCCGGGGGAAATTCACCCCTCCACTTT.

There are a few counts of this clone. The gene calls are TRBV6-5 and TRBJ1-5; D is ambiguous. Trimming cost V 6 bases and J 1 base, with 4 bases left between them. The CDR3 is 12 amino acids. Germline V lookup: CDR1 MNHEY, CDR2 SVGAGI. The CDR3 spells CASSPSNQPQHF. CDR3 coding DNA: TGTGCCAGCAGCCCAAGCAATCAGCCCCAGCATTTT.

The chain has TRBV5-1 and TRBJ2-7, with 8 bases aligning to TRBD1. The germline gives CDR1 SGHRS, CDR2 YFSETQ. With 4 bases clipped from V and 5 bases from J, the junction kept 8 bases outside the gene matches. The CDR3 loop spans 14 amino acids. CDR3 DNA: TGCGCCAGCAGCGGGACAGGAGTAAGCCACGAGCAGTACTTC. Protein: CASSGTGVSHEQYF.

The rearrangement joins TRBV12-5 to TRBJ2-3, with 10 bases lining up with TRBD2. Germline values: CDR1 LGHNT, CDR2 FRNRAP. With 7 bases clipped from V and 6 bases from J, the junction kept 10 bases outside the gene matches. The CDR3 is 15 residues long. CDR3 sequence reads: CASATSGKIVDTQYF. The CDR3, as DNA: TGTGCTAGTGCTACTAGCGGGAAGATTGTCGATACGCAGTATTTT. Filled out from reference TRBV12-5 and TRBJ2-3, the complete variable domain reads DARVTQTPRHKVTEMGQEVTMRCQPILGHNTVFWYRQTMMQGLELLAYFRNRAPLDDSGMPKDRFSAEMPDATLATLKIQPSEPRDSAVYFCASATSGKIVDTQYFGPGTRLTVL.

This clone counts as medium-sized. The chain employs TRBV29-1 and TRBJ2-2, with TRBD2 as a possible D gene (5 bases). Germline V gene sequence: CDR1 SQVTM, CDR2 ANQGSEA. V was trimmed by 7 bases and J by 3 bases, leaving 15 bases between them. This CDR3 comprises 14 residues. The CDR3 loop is CSALDLAHTGELFF. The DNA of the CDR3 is TGCAGCGCTCTGGACTTGGCCCACACCGGGGAGCTGTTTTTT.

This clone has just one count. CDR3 amino acids: CASSVGPNRDRYEQYF. The CDR3 DNA follows: TGTGCCAGCAGCGTAGGGCCCAACAGGGATAGGTACGAGCAGTACTTC. The chain joins TRBV9 to TRBJ2-7, with D tentatively TRBD1 (6 bases). V lost 0 bases to trimming and J lost 4 bases, with 17 bases between them. Germline V gene data show CDR1 as SGDLS and CDR2 as YYNGEE. The CDR3 length is 16 residues.

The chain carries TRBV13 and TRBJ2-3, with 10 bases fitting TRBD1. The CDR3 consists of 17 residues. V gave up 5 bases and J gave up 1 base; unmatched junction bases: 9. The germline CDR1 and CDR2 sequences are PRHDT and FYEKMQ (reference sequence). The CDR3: CASSHRDRGPRTDTQYF. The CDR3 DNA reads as TGTGCCAGCAGCCACCGGGACAGGGGACCCCGCACAGATACGCAGTATTTT.

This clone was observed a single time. As DNA, the CDR3 is TGTGCCAGCAGCTTAATCCCGGGCAATCAGCCCCAGCATTTT. It translates to CASSLIPGNQPQHF. The chain combines TRBV7-2 with TRBJ1-5; no reliable D call. This CDR3 has 14 amino acids. Germline CDR1 and CDR2: SGHTA and FQGNSA. V lost 2 bases, J lost 2 bases, and 7 bases lay in between.

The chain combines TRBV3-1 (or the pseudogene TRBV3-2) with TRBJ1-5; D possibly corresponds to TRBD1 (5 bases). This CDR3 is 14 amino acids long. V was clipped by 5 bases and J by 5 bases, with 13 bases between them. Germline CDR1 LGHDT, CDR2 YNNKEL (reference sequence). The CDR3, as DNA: TGTGCCAGCAGCGTGGGACCGGATTATCAGCCCCAGCATTTT. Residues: CASSVGPDYQPQHF.